The rows below give T cell receptor beta chains drawn from one sample of a study of breast tumors, draining lymph nodes, adjacent tissues. TCRdb re-analysed the multiplex PCR reads in MiXCR, keeping a single row per CDR3 protein. The sample includes more than 85,000 distinct CDR3 sequences, around 21% seen only once; the top ten take roughly 1.3%. Source material: axillary lymph node tissue. These receptors were collected from a female donor with breast cancer. Some clones in this sample may be carry-over from other donors' samples. The conserved cysteine and the conserved F or W are not part of the CDR3 here. The order of the fields is D gene, J gene, V gene, CDR3 protein. D genes are given only for firm matches.

>TRBD1|TRBJ2-7|TRBV7-8
ASSLGTGDSWEQY
>NA|TRBJ2-2|TRBV5-1
ASSSPLDGVLIGGELF
>TRBD2|TRBJ2-3|TRBV7-3
ASSLTQREGPSDTQY
>TRBD2|TRBJ2-1|TRBV7-3
ASSPGLAGPGEQF
>NA|TRBJ2-7|TRBV11-1
ASSLVGGWMGEQY
>NA|TRBJ1-4|TRBV6-1
ASSGDKNERLF
>TRBD1|TRBJ1-2|TRBV3-1
ASSQALGQELYGYT
>NA|TRBJ2-7|TRBV12-3/TRBV12-4
ASKEGSYEQY
>NA|TRBJ2-7|TRBV5-6
ASSLFTAGLTRNYEQY
>NA|TRBJ2-1|TRBV11-2
ASSINGAGQF
>NA|TRBJ2-1|TRBV30
AWSIPGNEQF
>NA|TRBJ2-3|TRBV5-1
ASSLEYQGSTDTQY
>NA|TRBJ1-5|TRBV18
ASAPGGNQPQH
>NA|TRBJ1-2|TRBV11-2
ASSLDGNYGYT
>NA|TRBJ2-1|TRBV12-3/TRBV12-4
ASSLLSGNNEQF
>NA|TRBJ1-2|TRBV19
ASSVNRGPEGVYGYT
>NA|TRBJ2-3|TRBV6-1
ASSEAVGLGPDTQY
>NA|TRBJ2-3|TRBV29-1
SVESQGRSTDTQY
>NA|TRBJ1-2|TRBV6-5
ASSYRGGPYGYT
>NA|TRBJ1-2|TRBV2
ASSDFPADTNYGYT
>TRBD1|TRBJ2-7|TRBV20-1
SVSDRGPYEQY
>NA|TRBJ2-7|TRBV20-1
SARHGDYEQY
>NA|TRBJ2-3|TRBV7-9
AIGVGDTQY
>NA|TRBJ2-5|TRBV6-2/TRBV6-3
ASSYSSIGRETQY
>NA|TRBJ2-1|TRBV5-5
ASSLRGDLSYNEQF
>TRBD2|TRBJ2-3|TRBV12-3/TRBV12-4
ASSFGGRAGVADTQY
>NA|TRBJ2-1|TRBV10-2
ASSRQGRVTGEQF
>TRBD1|TRBJ1-1|TRBV6-6
ASGSDRITEAF
>NA|TRBJ1-2|TRBV24-1
ATSDPQGYGYT
>TRBD1|TRBJ1-3|TRBV30
AWGWGGGNTIY
>NA|TRBJ1-3|TRBV19
ASISYGADSGNTIY
>TRBD1|TRBJ1-2|TRBV3-1
ASSQGMTGLGGYT
>NA|TRBJ2-6|TRBV4-1
ASSQDRAGMAGANVLT
>NA|TRBJ1-3|TRBV3-1
ASSISGAGNTIY
>TRBD1|TRBJ1-3|TRBV5-1
ASSTGGSGNTIY
>NA|TRBJ1-3|TRBV6-5
ASSYAPAMTAGPPSGNTIY
>NA|TRBJ1-2|TRBV19
AGGVGCGYT
>TRBD2|TRBJ2-5|TRBV7-2
ASSLSGSMGKKTQY
>TRBD1|TRBJ2-7|TRBV6-5
ASSSGDRQRWRAEQY
>TRBD1|TRBJ2-3|TRBV29-1
SVGTGLRTDTQY
>TRBD2|TRBJ2-5|TRBV5-5
ASRTDLASGRPGETQY
>NA|TRBJ1-2|TRBV6-5
ASSYSGGEGYT
>NA|TRBJ2-4|TRBV10-3
ATADGSLAKNIQY
>NA|TRBJ1-1|TRBV7-9
ASSLVGGRGAF
>TRBD1|TRBJ2-1|TRBV11-3
ASSFSFGTDNEQF
>TRBD1|TRBJ2-1|TRBV7-2
ASSLGPGQLNEQF
>TRBD1|TRBJ2-5|TRBV5-1
ASSLGPAGGIETQY
>TRBD1|TRBJ2-5|TRBV6-1
ASSEPGQQETQY
>NA|TRBJ2-1|TRBV2
ASSEDRVPYNEQF
>NA|TRBJ2-3|TRBV15
ATSREGTDTQY
>NA|TRBJ1-4|TRBV2
ASRWGVADEKLF
>NA|TRBJ1-3|TRBV5-6
ASSLLGPGNTIY
>NA|TRBJ2-4|TRBV5-4
ASTIRGAKNIQY
>TRBD2|TRBJ2-1|TRBV20-1
SARRTSGYNEQF
>NA|TRBJ1-2|TRBV20-1
SARDLRGSNYGYT